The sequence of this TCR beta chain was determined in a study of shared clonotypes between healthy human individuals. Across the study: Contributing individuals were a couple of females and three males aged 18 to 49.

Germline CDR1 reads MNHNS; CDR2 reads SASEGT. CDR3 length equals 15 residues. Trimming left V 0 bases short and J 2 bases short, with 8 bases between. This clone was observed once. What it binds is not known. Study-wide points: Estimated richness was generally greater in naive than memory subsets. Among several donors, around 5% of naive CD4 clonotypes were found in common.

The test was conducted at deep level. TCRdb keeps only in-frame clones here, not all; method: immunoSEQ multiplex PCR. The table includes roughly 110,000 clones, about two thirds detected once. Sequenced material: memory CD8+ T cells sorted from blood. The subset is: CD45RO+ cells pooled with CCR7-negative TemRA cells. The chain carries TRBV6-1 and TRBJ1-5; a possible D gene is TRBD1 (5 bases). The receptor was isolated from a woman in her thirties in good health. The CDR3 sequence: CASSEAEGGNQPQHF. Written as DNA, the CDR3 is TGTGCCAGCAGTGAAGCGGAAGGGGGCAATCAGCCCCAGCATTTT.